This is a list of T cell receptor beta chains from one sample in a study of shared clonotypes between healthy human individuals. Here immunoSEQ multiplex PCR was the method, and the copy in TCRdb shows in-frame clones only, minus some. Counted here are around 2,000,000 clones, 93% occurring once; the ten biggest clones make up around 1.7%. Specimen: naive CD8+ T cells from PBMCs. The receptors shown here come from a man aged 18-30 years in good health. Some clones in this sample may be carry-over from other donors' samples. Each CDR3 is given without its conserved first and last residue. Expanded clones get a size class; other rows say once, few or many, or leave the size out.

J gene: TRBJ2-7; V gene: TRBV11-2; clone size: once; CDR3 protein: ASSGDLVGNYEQY
J gene: TRBJ2-7; V gene: TRBV5-4; clone size: .; CDR3 protein: ASSLDGNSYEQY
J gene: TRBJ2-7; V gene: TRBV13; clone size: .; CDR3 protein: ASSGLAVNYEQY
J gene: TRBJ1-2; V gene: TRBV4-3; clone size: once; CDR3 protein: ASSPSQGDGYT
J gene: TRBJ2-5; V gene: TRBV5-6; clone size: .; CDR3 protein: ASSLGGWKTQY
J gene: TRBJ1-4; V gene: TRBV7-8; clone size: once; CDR3 protein: ASSFRGSAVNEKLF
J gene: TRBJ1-5; V gene: TRBV15; clone size: .; CDR3 protein: ATSKDRGQVQPQH
J gene: TRBJ2-2; V gene: TRBV5-3; clone size: .; CDR3 protein: ARSLCSGRSTGELF
J gene: TRBJ1-2; V gene: TRBV2; clone size: .; CDR3 protein: ASSGPKTRQDYGYT
J gene: TRBJ2-1; V gene: TRBV5-6; clone size: .; CDR3 protein: ASSLLAGAYNEQF
J gene: TRBJ1-4; V gene: TRBV19; clone size: few; CDR3 protein: ASSIFQSREKLF
J gene: TRBJ2-3; V gene: TRBV9; clone size: .; CDR3 protein: ASSPSTSASDTQY
J gene: TRBJ2-3; V gene: TRBV9; clone size: .; CDR3 protein: ASGDRGTPTDTQY
J gene: TRBJ2-5; V gene: TRBV28; clone size: once; CDR3 protein: ASSPGRRQDGRAQY
J gene: TRBJ1-2; V gene: TRBV6-5; clone size: .; CDR3 protein: ASRAGGYNYGYT
J gene: TRBJ2-3; V gene: TRBV9; clone size: .; CDR3 protein: ASSVFGATDTQY
J gene: TRBJ1-2; V gene: TRBV27; clone size: .; CDR3 protein: ASSLKGRGVYGYT
J gene: TRBJ1-1; V gene: TRBV7-9; clone size: few; CDR3 protein: ASSLGLRQGRKNTEAF
J gene: TRBJ2-7; V gene: TRBV28; clone size: .; CDR3 protein: ASSPVREVSYEQY
J gene: TRBJ2-1; V gene: TRBV7-2; clone size: .; CDR3 protein: ASSPPGLKYNEQF
J gene: TRBJ1-2; V gene: TRBV5-4; clone size: .; CDR3 protein: ASSRDRGILHGYT
J gene: TRBJ1-2; V gene: TRBV25-1; clone size: .; CDR3 protein: ASSELGDRGDGYT
J gene: TRBJ2-1; V gene: TRBV27; clone size: .; CDR3 protein: ASSRGNEQF
J gene: TRBJ1-2; V gene: TRBV27; clone size: .; CDR3 protein: ASSLSFSGTAYGYT
J gene: TRBJ1-2; V gene: TRBV10-2; clone size: .; CDR3 protein: ASRGRDSAYGYT
J gene: TRBJ2-5; V gene: TRBV18; clone size: .; CDR3 protein: ASSPPRLAGMGETQY
J gene: TRBJ2-5; V gene: TRBV7-8; clone size: .; CDR3 protein: ASSPKQETQY